Below, 8 T cell receptor beta chains from the same sample are listed, as sequenced in a study of T cell changes during pregnancy in multiple sclerosis. Method: immunoSEQ multiplex PCR; TCRdb's copy keeps in-frame clones and lacks some. The sample yields roughly 100,000 clones, roughly nine tenths seen once. Sequencing used peripheral blood, obtained after pregnancy. These receptors were collected from a female donor with multiple sclerosis, enrolled in a pregnancy study.

The chain joins TRBV18 to TRBJ1-2; D is ambiguous. CDR1 and CDR2 (germline): KGHSH, LQKENI. V was cut by 2 bases and J by 1 base, with 5 bases left in between. The CDR3 spans 13 residues. CDR3 in amino acids: CASSPNSNYGYTF. As DNA, the CDR3 is TGTGCCAGCTCACCAAACAGTAACTATGGCTACACCTTC. Based on the CDR3 plus reference TRBV18 and TRBJ1-2, the full variable domain is NAGVMQNPRHLVRRRGQEARLRCSPMKGHSHVYWYRQLPEEGLKFMVYLQKENIIDESGMPKERFSAEFPKEGPSILRIQQVVRGDSAAYFCASSPNSNYGYTFGSGTRLTVV.

The chain uses TRBV7-8 and TRBJ2-7, with TRBD2 identical over 8 bases. The V and J ends lost 1 base and 6 bases, in that order; junction bases with no gene match: 11. Germline V gene sequence: CDR1 SGHVS, CDR2 FQNEAQ. CDR3 size: 16 residues. CDR3 bases: TGTGCCAGCAGCTTAGATCCGGCGGGGGGCCTTGGCGAGCAGTACTTC. Its protein product is CASSLDPAGGLGEQYF.

This clone occurred once. The chain recombines TRBV6-5 with TRBJ2-2, with TRBD2 identical over 7 bases. Germline CDR1 MNHEY, CDR2 SVGAGI. This CDR3 has 15 amino acids. Germline trimming cut 2 bases from V and 1 base from J; bases unmatched to any gene: 1. The CDR3 here is CASSYGGENTGELFF. CDR3 sequence (DNA): TGTGCCAGCAGTTACGGGGGGGAGAACACCGGGGAGCTGTTTTTT.

This sequence joins TRBV5-1 and TRBJ2-3; the match to TRBD1 covers 9 bases. The germline V gene has CDR1 SGHRS and CDR2 YFSETQ. V was pared by 5 bases and J by 5 bases, with 12 bases of the junction left unmatched. The CDR3 is 16 amino acids. The CDR3 nucleotides read TGCGCCAGCAGTAGTCAGGGACAGGGCTCCCAAGATACGCAGTATTTT. Protein: CASSSQGQGSQDTQYF.

As concerns this clone: The sample contains more than one DNA sequence encoding this CDR3. The chain joins TRBV7-6 to TRBJ2-7, with 8 bases identical to TRBD2. There are 13 residues in the CDR3. Germline V CDR1 and CDR2: SGHVS, FNYEAQ. Trimming at V came to 3 bases and at J to 4 bases, leaving 2 bases not matched to a gene. The CDR3 nucleotides are TGTGCCAGCAGCTTCGGGGGGGGATACGAGCAGTACTTC. Amino acid sequence: CASSFGGGYEQYF.

The J gene is TRBJ1-1, the V gene TRBV11-2; D perhaps matches TRBD1 (5 bases). The length of the CDR3 is 14 residues. Trimming took off 0 bases at V and 5 bases at J, with 10 bases between the two ends. Germline V gives CDR1 SGHAT, CDR2 FQNNGV. In DNA, the CDR3 is TGTGCCAGCAGCTTAGAGTACGGGGGGACTGAAGCTTTCTTT. Its translation is CASSLEYGGTEAFF.

The CDR3 sequence is CASSLATGTVATQYF. The CDR3, as DNA: TGTGCCAGCAGCTTGGCGACAGGGACCGTAGCTACGCAGTATTTT. The chain joins TRBV7-3 to TRBJ2-3, with 7 bases identical to TRBD1. The CDR3 has 15 residues. V shed 3 bases, J shed 8 bases, and the junction held 11 bases outside the gene matches. Germline V CDR1 and CDR2: SGHTA, FQGTGA.

The genes are TRBV21-1 and TRBJ1-3. TRBV21-1 is termed a pseudogene. This CDR3 has 15 amino acids. The CDR3 is CASSKMRLLGNTIYF. The CDR3 DNA follows: TGTGCCAGCAGCAAAATGCGGCTTTTGGGAAACACCATATATTTT.